The present entry profiles one TCR beta chain with its context. Its antigen remains unknown. This specimen belongs to a study of blood T cells in healthy people across ages. This CDR3 contains 14 residues. V was trimmed by 6 bases and J by 4 bases, leaving 15 bases between them. A sample-barcoded 5' primer and a J-beta primer mix were used in a second PCR of roughly 6 to 11 cycles. TCRdb used MiXCR to reprocess the 5' RACE reads, holding one entry per CDR3 protein. Of 700,000 to 900,000 distinct CDR3 sequences listed, about a quarter are singletons. Points from the study as a whole: Whereas aged donors had fewer naive CD4+ cells, long-lived donors had more of them and higher diversity.

Another study also made use of these data, one on T cells of mothers and their children.

Sequencing was carried out using blood. The chain is built from TRBV12-3 or TRBV12-4 and TRBJ1-1; D is possibly TRBD1 (5 bases). The TCR sequence derives from a boy aged 5-17 years in good health. CDR3 bases: TGTGCCAGCAGACCGGACGGGGGAGGCACTGAAGCTTTCTTT. Protein sequence: CASRPDGGGTEAFF.